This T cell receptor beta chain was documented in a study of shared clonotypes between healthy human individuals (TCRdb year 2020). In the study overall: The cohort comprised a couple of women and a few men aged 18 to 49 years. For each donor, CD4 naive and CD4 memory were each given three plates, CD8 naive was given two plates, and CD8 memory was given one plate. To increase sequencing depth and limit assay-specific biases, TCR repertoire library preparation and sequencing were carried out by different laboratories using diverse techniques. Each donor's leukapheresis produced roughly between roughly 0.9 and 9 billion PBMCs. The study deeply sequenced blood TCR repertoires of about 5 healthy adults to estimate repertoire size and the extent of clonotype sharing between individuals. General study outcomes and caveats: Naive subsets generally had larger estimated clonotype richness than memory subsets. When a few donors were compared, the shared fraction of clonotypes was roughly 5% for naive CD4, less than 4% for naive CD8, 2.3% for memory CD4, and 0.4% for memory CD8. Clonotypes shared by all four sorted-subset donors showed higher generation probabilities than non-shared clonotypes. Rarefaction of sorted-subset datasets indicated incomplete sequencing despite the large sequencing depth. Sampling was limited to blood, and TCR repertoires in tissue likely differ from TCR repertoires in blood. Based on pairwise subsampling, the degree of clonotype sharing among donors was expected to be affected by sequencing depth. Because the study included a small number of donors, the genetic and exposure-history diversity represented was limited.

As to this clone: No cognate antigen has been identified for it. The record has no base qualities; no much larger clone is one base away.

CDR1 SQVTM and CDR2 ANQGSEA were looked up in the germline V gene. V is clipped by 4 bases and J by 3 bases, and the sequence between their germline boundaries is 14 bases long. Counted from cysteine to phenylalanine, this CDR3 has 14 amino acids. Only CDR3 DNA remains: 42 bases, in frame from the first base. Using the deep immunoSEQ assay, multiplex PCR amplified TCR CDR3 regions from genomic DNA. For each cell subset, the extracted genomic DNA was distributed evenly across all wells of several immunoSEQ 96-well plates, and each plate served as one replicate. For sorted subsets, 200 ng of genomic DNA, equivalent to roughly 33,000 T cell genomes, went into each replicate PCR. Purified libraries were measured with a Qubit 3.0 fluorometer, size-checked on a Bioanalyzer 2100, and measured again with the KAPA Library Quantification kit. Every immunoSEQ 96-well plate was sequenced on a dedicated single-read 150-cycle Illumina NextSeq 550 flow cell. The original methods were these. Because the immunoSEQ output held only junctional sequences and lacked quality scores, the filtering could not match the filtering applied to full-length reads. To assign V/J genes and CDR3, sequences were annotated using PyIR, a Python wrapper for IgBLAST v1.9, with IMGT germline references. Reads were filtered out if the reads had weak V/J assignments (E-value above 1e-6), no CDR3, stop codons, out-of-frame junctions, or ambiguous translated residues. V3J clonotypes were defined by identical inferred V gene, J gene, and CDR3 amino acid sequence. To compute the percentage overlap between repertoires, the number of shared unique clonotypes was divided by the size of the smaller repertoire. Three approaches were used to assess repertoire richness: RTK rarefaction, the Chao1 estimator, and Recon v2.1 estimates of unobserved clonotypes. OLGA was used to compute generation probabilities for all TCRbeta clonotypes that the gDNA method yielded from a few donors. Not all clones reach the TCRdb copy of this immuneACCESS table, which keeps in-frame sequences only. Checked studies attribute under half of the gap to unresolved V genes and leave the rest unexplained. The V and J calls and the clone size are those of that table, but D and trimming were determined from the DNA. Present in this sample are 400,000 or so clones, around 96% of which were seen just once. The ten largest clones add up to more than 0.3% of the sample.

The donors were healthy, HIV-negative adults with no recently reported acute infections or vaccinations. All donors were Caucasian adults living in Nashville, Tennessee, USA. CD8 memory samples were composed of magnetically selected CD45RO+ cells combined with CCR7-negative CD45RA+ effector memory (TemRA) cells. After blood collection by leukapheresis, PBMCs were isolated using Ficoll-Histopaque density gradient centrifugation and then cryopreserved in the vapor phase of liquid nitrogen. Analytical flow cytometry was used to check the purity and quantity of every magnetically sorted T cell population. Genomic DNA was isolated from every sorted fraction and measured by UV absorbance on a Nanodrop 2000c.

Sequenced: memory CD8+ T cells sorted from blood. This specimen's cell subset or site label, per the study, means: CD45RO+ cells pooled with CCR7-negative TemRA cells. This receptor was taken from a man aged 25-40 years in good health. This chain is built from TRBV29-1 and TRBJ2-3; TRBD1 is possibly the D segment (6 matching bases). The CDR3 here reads CSVVGQFRTDTQYF. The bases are TGCAGCGTTGTCGGACAGTTTAGGACAGATACGCAGTATTTT.